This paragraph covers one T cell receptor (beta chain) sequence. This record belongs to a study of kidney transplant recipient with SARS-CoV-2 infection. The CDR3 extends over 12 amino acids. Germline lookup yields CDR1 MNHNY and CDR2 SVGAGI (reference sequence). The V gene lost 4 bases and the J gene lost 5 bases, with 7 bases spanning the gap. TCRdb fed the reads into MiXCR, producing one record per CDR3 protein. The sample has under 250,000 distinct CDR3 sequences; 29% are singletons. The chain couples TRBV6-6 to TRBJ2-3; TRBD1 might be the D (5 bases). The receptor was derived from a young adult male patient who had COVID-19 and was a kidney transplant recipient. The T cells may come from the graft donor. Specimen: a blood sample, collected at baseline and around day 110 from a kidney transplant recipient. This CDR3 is CASSFTGDTQYF. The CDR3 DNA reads TGTGCCAGCAGTTTCACAGGAGATACGCAGTATTTT.